These 17 T cell receptor beta chains originate from one sample sequenced in a study of T cell responses to AZD1222 COVID-19 vaccine. Using immunoSEQ multiplex PCR, the repertoire was profiled, and TCRdb retains in-frame clones only, with some absent. The table includes about 150,000 clones, 70% to 90% detected once. Sample: peripheral blood, taken on day 0 of AZD1222 vaccination. All receptors come from an adult in good health.

V is TRBV5-8 and J is TRBJ2-1, with no clear D. The CDR3 totals 15 residues. Germline lookup yields CDR1 SGHTS and CDR2 YDEGEE. The V and J ends lost 1 base and 0 bases respectively, with 8 bases between them. This CDR3 is CASSLSLSSYNEQFF. CDR3 DNA: TGTGCCAGCAGCTTGAGTCTAAGCTCCTACAATGAGCAGTTCTTC.

The count of this clone is one. This chain connects TRBV4-1 to TRBJ1-6; D perhaps matches TRBD1 (5 bases). This CDR3 is 16 amino acids long. Between the trimmed V and J ends, which lost 1 base and 7 bases, there was a span of 14 bases. The germline V gene has CDR1 MGHRA and CDR2 YSYEKL. CDR3 amino acids: CASSQVYGTPNSPLHF. In nucleotides, the CDR3 is TGCGCCAGCAGCCAAGTCTACGGGACGCCGAATTCACCCCTCCACTTT.

This clone was observed once. The rearrangement joins TRBV19 to TRBJ1-5; D is uncertain. This CDR3 comprises 17 residues. V shed 7 bases and J shed 4 bases, with 23 bases lying between them. Germline V gives CDR1 LNHDA, CDR2 SQIVND (reference sequence). The CDR3 here is CASKPWEDAPSNQPQHF. CDR3 in DNA: TGTGCCAGTAAACCGTGGGAAGATGCACCTTCTAATCAGCCCCAGCATTTT.

This clone is a singleton in its sample. J is TRBJ2-2 and V is TRBV29-1, with 10 bases lining up with TRBD2. The junction had 6 bases not matched to a gene; V was cut back by 7 bases and J by 4 bases. This CDR3 contains 14 residues. Looked up from germline, CDR1 is SQVTM and CDR2 is ANQGSEA. The CDR3 DNA reads as TGCAGCGCTGCAAGCGGGAGGGGCACCGGGGAGCTGTTTTTT. Translated: CSAASGRGTGELFF.

The V call is TRBV28, the J call TRBJ1-2; tentative D call: TRBD1 (5 bases). In germline, CDR1 is MDHEN, CDR2 SYDVKM. With 8 bases removed from V and 4 bases from J, the gap between germline ends came to 29 bases. This CDR3 region has 18 residues. The CDR3 DNA sequence: TGTGCCAGCTCAGTTTTCAGGGAGGTATTGAAGGGAAGCTATGGCTACACCTTC. This translates into CASSVFREVLKGSYGYTF.

This clone showed up just a few times. This sequence joins TRBV18 and TRBJ1-5; TRBD1 aligns across 8 bases. The CDR3 is 16 residues long. Per the germline V gene, CDR1 is KGHSH and CDR2 is LQKENI. V was clipped by 3 bases and J by 9 bases; unmatched bases: 13. This chain's CDR3 is CASSPRQGADQGPQHF. In DNA form, the CDR3 reads TGTGCCAGCTCACCGAGGCAGGGGGCGGACCAGGGGCCCCAGCATTTT.

This chain links TRBV6-5 with TRBJ1-2, with TRBD1 identical over 11 bases. CDR1 is MNHEY and CDR2 is SVGAGI in the germline V gene. The CDR3 totals 15 residues. V was pared by 6 bases and J by 8 bases, with 11 bases of the junction left unmatched. CDR3 in amino acids: CASSLWTGGGRGYTF. CDR3 in DNA: TGTGCCAGCAGCCTATGGACAGGGGGCGGTCGAGGCTACACCTTC.

V is TRBV29-1 and J is TRBJ1-2; unclear D gene. The germline gives CDR1 SQVTM, CDR2 ANQGSEA. The CDR3 is 14 residues long. Trimming shortened V by 1 base and J by 4 bases, and 13 bases separated the two germline ends. This CDR3 is CSVEAYAGSYGYTF. The DNA of the CDR3 is TGCAGCGTTGAAGCGTATGCGGGAAGCTATGGCTACACCTTC.

The rearrangement joins TRBV23-1 to TRBJ1-5; possibly TRBD1 for D (5 bases). TRBV23-1 counts as an open reading frame of uncertain function. V lost 6 bases to trimming and J lost 11 bases, with 17 bases between them. CDR3 length: 13 amino acids. Written as DNA, the CDR3 is TGCGCCAGCAGCCTCGGGACCTTTGCAGCCCAGCATTTT. Protein: CASSLGTFAAQHF.

V gene TRBV3-1 (or the pseudogene TRBV3-2) combines with J gene TRBJ1-3; TRBD1 matches at 10 bases. The CDR3 is 17 residues long. CDR1 is LGHDT, CDR2 YNNKEL, per germline (reference sequence). The V gene end was trimmed by 3 bases and the J gene end by 0 bases; junction bases not matched to a gene: 5. CDR3 amino acids: CASSHPGQGNSGNTIYF. CDR3 DNA: TGTGCCAGCAGCCACCCGGGACAGGGGAACTCTGGAAACACCATATATTTT.

Here the CDR3 reads CASSSSDSFYNEQFF. The CDR3 DNA reads as TGTGCCAGTAGTTCTTCGGACAGTTTTTACAATGAGCAGTTCTTC. This sequence joins TRBV19 and TRBJ2-1, with D possibly TRBD1 on 6 matching bases. The CDR3 is 15 residues long. V was trimmed by 5 bases and J by 4 bases, leaving 15 bases between them. Germline-derived CDR1 and CDR2 are LNHDA and SQIVND (reference sequence).

CDR3 loop: CAWSFYSSYEQYF. The CDR3 nucleotides are TGTGCCTGGAGTTTCTACAGCTCCTACGAGCAGTACTTC. V usage is TRBV30 and J usage is TRBJ2-7; D is undetermined. This CDR3 has 13 amino acids. Trimming took off 2 bases at V and 0 bases at J, with 8 bases between the two ends. Per germline, CDR1 GTSNPN and CDR2 SVGIG (reference sequence).

The rearrangement links TRBV2 to TRBJ2-1, with 8 nucleotides matching TRBD2. J lost 5 bases, V lost 4 bases, and 7 bases had no gene match. Germline CDR1 and CDR2: SNHLY and FYNNEI. The CDR3 totals 15 residues. DNA of the CDR3: TGTGCCAGCAGTGTGAGCGGGAGTCACAACAATGAGCAGTTCTTC. Translating gives CASSVSGSHNNEQFF.

This chain uses TRBV9 with TRBJ1-2, with D tentatively TRBD1 (6 bases). The germline V gene encodes CDR1 SGDLS and CDR2 YYNGEE. The ends were cut back, 2 bases at V and 4 bases at J, with 12 bases in the middle. The CDR3 extends over 14 amino acids. The CDR3 DNA sequence: TGTGCCAGCAGCGTCACTGGACAGAGCTATGGCTACACCTTC. Amino acid sequence: CASSVTGQSYGYTF.

The chain has TRBV6-5 and TRBJ2-5, with D possibly being TRBD1 (6 bases). V dropped 4 bases and J dropped 4 bases, with 13 bases sitting between them. Germline CDR1 MNHEY, CDR2 SVGAGI. The CDR3 is 14 amino acids. This CDR3 reads CASSFTGSGETQYF. The CDR3 nucleotides read TGTGCCAGCAGTTTTACAGGGTCGGGAGAGACCCAGTACTTC.

J is TRBJ1-1 and V is TRBV2; TRBD1 aligns across 9 bases. The CDR3 length is 14 residues. The ends lost 6 bases at V and 9 bases at J; junction bases unmatched: 11. Germline V CDR1 and CDR2: SNHLY, FYNNEI. CDR3 sequence: CASRGTGGEGQAFF. The DNA for the CDR3 is TGTGCCAGCAGAGGAACAGGGGGCGAAGGGCAAGCTTTCTTT.

This clone appeared once. The gene calls are TRBV1 and TRBJ2-5; whether TRBD2, the table's D call, matches the DNA was not checked. TRBV1 is given as a pseudogene. CDR3 length equals 18 residues. Here the CDR3 reads CTSSQLVMGGGWQETQYF. CDR3 coding DNA: TGCACCAGCAGCCAGCTCGTAATGGGGGGGGGCTGGCAAGAGACCCAGTACTTC.